A selection of T cell receptor beta chains follows, all from one sample in a study of technical replicates of blood from a handful of donors. Method: immunoSEQ multiplex PCR; TCRdb's copy keeps in-frame clones and lacks some. This table holds under 100,000 clones, 90% to 95% found once. The sample consisted of T cells isolated from PBMCs. These receptors originate from a human donor in good health. CDR3s include the opening cysteine and the closing phenylalanine or tryptophan. The D gene is left open where the match is weak. Clone size is not always given. Where it is, it says once, few, many or a class for expanded clones.

j_call clone_size d_call cdr3_length v_call cdr3_aa cdr3_nt
TRBJ1-1 . . 14 TRBV6-5 CASSYREGNTEAFF TGTGCCAGCAGTTACAGGGAGGGGAACACTGAAGCTTTCTTT
TRBJ2-7 . . 15 TRBV2 CASIPQRAVGGEQYF TGTGCCAGCATACCGCAAAGGGCTGTCGGAGGGGAGCAGTACTTC
TRBJ1-4 . . 14 TRBV5-5 CASSFSGSNEKLFF TGTGCCAGCAGCTTTTCAGGCAGTAATGAAAAACTGTTTTTT
TRBJ2-1 . TRBD2 16 TRBV15 CATSRIPGLAENEQFF TGTGCCACCAGCCGCATACCGGGACTAGCGGAGAATGAGCAGTTCTTC
TRBJ1-1 once TRBD1 16 TRBV19 CASSILPGQGRAEAFF TGTGCCAGTAGTATTTTACCGGGACAGGGACGTGCTGAAGCTTTCTTT
TRBJ2-2 . TRBD2 13 TRBV15 CATSRTSDGELFF TGTGCCACCAGCAGAACTAGCGACGGGGAGCTGTTTTTT
TRBJ1-4 . TRBD1 15 TRBV2 CASTGQARYDEKLFF TGTGCCAGCACCGGACAGGCTAGATATGATGAAAAACTGTTTTTT
TRBJ2-7 . . 13 TRBV25-1 CASSATVSYEQYF TGTGCCAGCAGTGCTACAGTCTCCTACGAGCAGTACTTC
TRBJ2-2 . TRBD1 18 TRBV4-3 CASSRNQPGQESTGELFF TGCGCCAGCAGCCGTAACCAGCCGGGACAGGAAAGCACCGGGGAGCTGTTTTTT
TRBJ1-5 once . 17 TRBV7-2 CASSLGLGRGSNQPQHF TGTGCCAGCAGCTTAGGCCTAGGAAGGGGCAGCAATCAGCCCCAGCATTTT
TRBJ2-7 . . 14 TRBV6-5 CASSLGPIIDEQYF TGTGCCAGCAGTTTGGGGCCTATCATCGACGAGCAGTACTTC
TRBJ1-4 . TRBD1 13 TRBV13 CASSTRDRDKLFF TGTGCCAGCAGCACCCGGGACAGGGACAAACTGTTTTTT
TRBJ1-2 . . 13 TRBV9 CASSVGLSDGYTF TGTGCCAGCAGCGTAGGACTCTCGGATGGCTACACCTTC
TRBJ2-7 . TRBD2 12 TRBV27 CASSLGGYEQYF TGTGCCAGCAGTTTGGGGGGGTACGAGCAGTACTTC